This T cell receptor (beta chain) comes out of a study of beta chain features in type 1 diabetes. Findings and limits, study-wide: Across all four CD4+ subsets, people with type 1 diabetes showed modestly shorter TCRB CDR3s. Reduced insertions and increased deletions marked VDJ junctions in type 1 diabetes patients.

Every isolated RNA sample was fully reverse transcribed, so sequencing captured expressed TCRB transcripts. Read counts averaged approximately 3.3 million for samples of naive, central memory and regulatory T cells. Assay: immunoSEQ multiplex PCR; the TCRdb copy retains only in-frame clones and omits some. The table has under 300,000 clones, around 9.9% seen once. The CDR3 has 15 residues. V trimming: 2 bases; J trimming: 10 bases; junction bases outside the gene matches: 5. Germline CDR1 and CDR2: ENHRY and SYGVKD. As to this clone: Its antigen is currently unknown.

A CD45RO/CCR7/CD25/CD127/CD95/CD27 panel sorted naive, central memory, regulatory and stem cell-like memory CD4+ cells. The clonotype comes from a man aged 30-40 years with type 1 diabetes. The chain recombines TRBV10-3 with TRBJ1-6; TRBD1 matches 10 bases. What was sequenced was naive CD4+ T cells from blood. CDR3 coding DNA: TGTGCCATCAGTGAGGGGACAGGGGTAGGGTCACCCCTCCACTTT. The encoded protein is CAISEGTGVGSPLHF.